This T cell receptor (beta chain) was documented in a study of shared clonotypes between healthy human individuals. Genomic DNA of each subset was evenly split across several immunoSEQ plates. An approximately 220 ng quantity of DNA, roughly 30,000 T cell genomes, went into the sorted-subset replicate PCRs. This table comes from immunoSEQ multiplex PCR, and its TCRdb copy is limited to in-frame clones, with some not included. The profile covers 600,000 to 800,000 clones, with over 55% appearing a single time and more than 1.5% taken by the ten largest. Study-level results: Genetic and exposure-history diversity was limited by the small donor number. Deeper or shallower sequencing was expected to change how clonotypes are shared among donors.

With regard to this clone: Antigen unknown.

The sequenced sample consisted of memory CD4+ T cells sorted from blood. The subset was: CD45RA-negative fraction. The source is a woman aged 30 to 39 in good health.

This CDR3 is CASSPTGQRQPQHF. The DNA of the CDR3 is TGTGCCAGCAGCCCCACAGGGCAGCGGCAGCCCCAGCATTTT. The rearrangement joins TRBV28 to TRBJ1-5; D is possibly TRBD1 (6 bases). The V gene lost 6 bases and the J gene lost 7 bases, with 16 bases spanning the gap. This CDR3 has 14 residues. The germline CDR1 and CDR2 sequences are MDHEN and SYDVKM.